This is a list of T cell receptor beta chains from one sample in a study of shared clonotypes between healthy human individuals. The data were produced by immunoSEQ multiplex PCR, yet TCRdb's version contains in-frame clones alone and is incomplete. The sample contains some 2 million clones, 90% to 95% of which appear only once. Sequencing was done on a sample of naive CD4+ T cells sorted from blood. These receptors were obtained from a man younger than 35 in good health. Each CDR3 is given without its conserved first and last residue.

v_call: TRBV4-1
j_call: TRBJ1-5
cdr3_aa: ASSRTILNQPQH

v_call: TRBV7-2
j_call: TRBJ2-7
cdr3_aa: ASSSSRLEQY

v_call: TRBV6-5
j_call: TRBJ2-1
cdr3_aa: ASSRGTATANEQF

v_call: TRBV30
j_call: TRBJ1-1
cdr3_aa: AWKIQGALEAF

v_call: TRBV6-1
j_call: TRBJ2-3
cdr3_aa: ASSAQWDTDTQY

v_call: TRBV28
j_call: TRBJ1-5
cdr3_aa: ASSFQAPSNQPQH

v_call: TRBV4-1
j_call: TRBJ2-3
cdr3_aa: ASSQVPGGTQY

v_call: TRBV5-4
j_call: TRBJ2-7
cdr3_aa: ASSLEVAGTYEQY

v_call: TRBV5-1
j_call: TRBJ2-1
cdr3_aa: ASSLSLPNEQF

v_call: TRBV4-2
j_call: TRBJ2-2
cdr3_aa: ASSQDAPNTGELF

v_call: TRBV10-3
j_call: TRBJ2-7
cdr3_aa: AISVTGHKTYEQY

v_call: TRBV25-1
j_call: TRBJ2-7
cdr3_aa: ASSESLSRGEQY

v_call: TRBV6-1
j_call: TRBJ1-1
cdr3_aa: ASSVVRNTEAF

v_call: TRBV6-5
j_call: TRBJ1-1
cdr3_aa: ATRRGKNTEAF

v_call: TRBV18
j_call: TRBJ1-5
cdr3_aa: ASSQDRANQPQH

v_call: TRBV19
j_call: TRBJ1-2
cdr3_aa: ASNPLGPPAGYT

v_call: TRBV11-1
j_call: TRBJ2-7
cdr3_aa: ASSAPRDRVPYEQY

v_call: TRBV25-1
j_call: TRBJ2-1
cdr3_aa: ASRAGSKGYNEQF

v_call: TRBV28
j_call: TRBJ2-2
cdr3_aa: ASGGLTGELF

v_call: TRBV25-1
j_call: TRBJ2-4
cdr3_aa: ASSEAGAKNIQY

v_call: TRBV2
j_call: TRBJ1-5
cdr3_aa: ASSEWDEPQH

v_call: TRBV5-4
j_call: TRBJ2-1
cdr3_aa: ASSPTKDRDNEQF

v_call: TRBV10-3
j_call: TRBJ2-3
cdr3_aa: AITTTLGADTQY

v_call: TRBV7-9
j_call: TRBJ1-4
cdr3_aa: ASSLTEQNEKLF

v_call: TRBV5-4
j_call: TRBJ1-6
cdr3_aa: ASSLSYGQGNSPLH

v_call: TRBV6-1
j_call: .
cdr3_aa: ASSGELAGPYEQY

v_call: TRBV7-2
j_call: TRBJ2-3
cdr3_aa: ASSPMRGGSDTQY

v_call: TRBV4-3
j_call: TRBJ1-6
cdr3_aa: ASRGTGDSPLH

v_call: TRBV2
j_call: TRBJ2-5
cdr3_aa: ASSRLVGPETQY